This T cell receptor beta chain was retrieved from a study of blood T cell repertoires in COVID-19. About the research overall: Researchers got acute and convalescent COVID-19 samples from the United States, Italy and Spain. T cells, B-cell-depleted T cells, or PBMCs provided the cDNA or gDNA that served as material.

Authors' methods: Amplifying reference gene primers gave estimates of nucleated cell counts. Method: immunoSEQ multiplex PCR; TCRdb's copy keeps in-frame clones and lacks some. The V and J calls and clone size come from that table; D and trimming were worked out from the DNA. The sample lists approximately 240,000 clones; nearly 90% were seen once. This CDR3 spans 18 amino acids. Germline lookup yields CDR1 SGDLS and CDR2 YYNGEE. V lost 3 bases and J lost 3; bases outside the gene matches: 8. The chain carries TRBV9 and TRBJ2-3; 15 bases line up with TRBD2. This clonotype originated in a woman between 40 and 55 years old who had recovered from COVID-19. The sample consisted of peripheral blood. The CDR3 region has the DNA TGTGCCAGCAGCGCTGGGACTAGCGGGGGGTCGGAAACAGATACGCAGTATTTT. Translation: CASSAGTSGGSETDTQYF.